This T cell receptor beta chain is drawn from a study of brain T cells in children with intractable seizures. Sequencing was limited to surgery cases with top T cell transcript signatures in brain tissue. At least one anti-epileptic drug was given before surgery. General study points: Pre-surgery blood may have been undersampled, hiding some clones. Viral specificity was inferred only from CDR3 similarity; HCMV serostatus was unknown.

TCRdb's copy holds only in-frame clones and misses some; the assay was immunoSEQ multiplex PCR. The table includes tens of thousands of clones, about 90% detected once. Worth noting for this clone: As yet, its antigen is unknown.

The receptor's source is a girl aged 2-10 years with Rasmussen encephalitis and intractable seizures. The sample here was peripheral blood, taken at surgery.

CDR3 sequence reads: CASRGSNQPQHF. CDR3 nucleotide sequence: TGTGCCAGCAGGGGTAGCAATCAGCCCCAGCATTTT. The V gene is TRBV28, the J gene TRBJ1-5, with D unclear. CDR1 is MDHEN and CDR2 is SYDVKM in the germline V gene. Between the trimmed V and J ends, which lost 6 bases and 0 bases, there was a span of 3 bases. CDR3 size: 12 residues.